These 27 T cell receptor beta chains came from one sample sequenced in a study of Ad26.COV2.S vaccination and SARS-CoV-2 variants. Treatment specified: 15 to 20 received Ad26.COV2.S at low or high dose, single or two shots; 5 received placebo; per-sample allocation not given. Material that was analyzed had been drawn on day 63 after the first vaccine or placebo injection. The data were produced by immunoSEQ multiplex PCR, yet TCRdb's version contains in-frame clones alone and is incomplete. Of around 340,000 clones in the sample, about 87% are singletons; the top ten hold 6.4%. Specimen: peripheral blood, collected in a trial of Ad26.COV2.S vaccine versus placebo. All receptors come from a person between 18 and 65 years old who received the Ad26.COV2.S COVID-19 vaccine or a placebo.

The chain has TRBV7-9 and TRBJ2-5; D perhaps matches TRBD1 (5 bases). V was cut by 1 base and J by 0 bases, with 6 bases left in between. The CDR3 has 14 residues. Germline CDR1 SEHNR, CDR2 FQNEAQ (reference sequence). CDR3 bases: TGTGCCAGCAGCTTAGAACAGGACCAAGAGACCCAGTACTTC. It yields the protein CASSLEQDQETQYF.

The rearrangement links TRBV28 to TRBJ2-3; either TRBD1 or TRBD2 may fit D (5 bases each). Germline V gene sequence: CDR1 MDHEN, CDR2 SYDVKM. The ends were cut back, 11 bases at V and 3 bases at J, with 21 bases in the middle. This CDR3 contains 15 residues. CDR3 DNA sequence: TGTGCCCGCGTAATGGGGGTAGGTGAGACAGATACGCAGTATTTT. It specifies CARVMGVGETDTQYF.

V and J are TRBV10-3 and TRBJ2-1; D may be TRBD1 (5 bases). Germline V gene lookup returns CDR1 ENHRY and CDR2 SYGVKD. Trimming left V 5 bases short and J 12 bases short, with 17 bases between. The CDR3 extends over 13 amino acids. The CDR3 region has the DNA TGTGCCATCAGTAACGAGCCCGACAGCCCGCAGTTCTTC. Protein: CAISNEPDSPQFF.

This sequence joins TRBV6-5 and TRBJ2-5, with a tentative D call TRBD2 (5 bases). The germline CDR1 and CDR2 sequences are MNHEY and SVGAGI. The V gene lost 4 bases and the J gene lost 5 bases, with 17 bases spanning the gap. This CDR3 region has 15 residues. CDR3 coding DNA: TGTGCCAGCAGTTCCTATGGACTCCAAGCGGAGACCCAGTACTTC. Amino acid sequence: CASSSYGLQAETQYF.

CDR3 in DNA: TGTGCCAGCAGTTACTCGAGTCTCGGGCCCTACGAGCAGTACTTC. It yields the protein CASSYSSLGPYEQYF. V and J are TRBV6-5 and TRBJ2-7; D unresolved. Deletions cut 0 bases from V and 2 bases from J, with 11 bases between. The CDR3 contains 15 residues. Germline V lookup: CDR1 MNHEY, CDR2 SVGAGI.

The chain couples TRBV4-3 to TRBJ1-2; D is uncertain. Trimming cost V 0 bases and J 4 bases, with 15 bases left between them. The CDR3 runs to 16 residues. Germline CDR1 reads LGHNA; CDR2 reads YSLEER. As DNA, the CDR3 is TGCGCCAGCAGCCAAGAGCAATTCTTCAGGACCTATGGCTACACCTTC. It is translated as CASSQEQFFRTYGYTF.

CDR3 sequence: CASSNTGYGYTF. The DNA for the CDR3 is TGTGCCAGCAGCAACACTGGCTATGGCTACACCTTC. The V gene is TRBV6-5, the J gene TRBJ1-2, with unresolved D. Germline V gene data show CDR1 as MNHEY and CDR2 as SVGAGI. The CDR3 is 12 amino acids. V lost 6 bases and J lost 4, with 9 bases in between.

The J gene is TRBJ1-2, the V gene TRBV5-4, with 7 nucleotides matching TRBD1. CDR3 length: 15 amino acids. The ends lost 4 bases at V and 8 bases at J; junction bases unmatched: 14. Germline V CDR1 and CDR2: SGHNT, YYREEE (reference sequence). The CDR3 region is CASSQLAGGLWGYTF. In DNA form, the CDR3 reads TGTGCCAGCAGCCAACTCGCAGGGGGGCTTTGGGGCTACACCTTC. The full variable domain, in which reference TRBV5-4 and TRBJ1-2 provide the parts outside the CDR3, is ETGVTQSPTHLIKTRGQQVTLRCSSQSGHNTVSWYQQALGQGPQFIFQYYREEENGRGNFPPRFSGLQFPNYSSELNVNALELDDSALYLCASSQLAGGLWGYTFGSGTRLTVV.

The chain is built from TRBV25-1 and TRBJ2-4; tentative D call: TRBD2 (6 bases). Trimming shortened V by 1 base and J by 8 bases, and 12 bases separated the two germline ends. CDR3 size: 14 residues. From germline, CDR1 is MGHDK and CDR2 SYGVNS. The CDR3 loop reads CASSELGGLDIQYF. CDR3 nucleotide sequence: TGTGCCAGCAGTGAATTGGGGGGTTTGGACATTCAGTACTTC.

The chain recombines TRBV5-1 with TRBJ2-2; D possibly corresponds to TRBD1 (6 bases). Trimming removed 3 bases from V and 2 bases from J, with 11 bases in between. This CDR3 spans 15 amino acids. CDR1 and CDR2 (germline): SGHRS, YFSETQ. The CDR3 DNA reads as TGCGCCAGCAGCTGGGGGCAGTCAAACACCGGGGAGCTGTTTTTT. Its protein product is CASSWGQSNTGELFF.

This clone was picked up one time. The chain employs TRBV7-2 and TRBJ1-1, with TRBD1 as a possible D gene (5 bases). This CDR3 spans 17 amino acids. The germline gives CDR1 SGHTA, CDR2 FQGNSA. The V end was cut by 5 bases, the J end by 0 bases, with 19 bases between. In nucleotides, the CDR3 is TGTGCCAGCAGCCCCAATCGGGGGGGTAGGATGAACACTGAAGCTTTCTTT. Its translation is CASSPNRGGRMNTEAFF. Supplemented by reference TRBV7-2 and TRBJ1-1, the full variable domain reads GAGVSQSPSNKVTEKGKDVELRCDPISGHTALYWYRQSLGQGLEFLIYFQGNSAPDKSGLPSDRFSAERTGGSVSTLTIQRTQQEDSAVYLCASSPNRGGRMNTEAFFGQGTRLTVV.

The rearrangement links TRBV25-1 to TRBJ2-2; 8 bases map to TRBD2. The ends lost 2 bases at V and 4 bases at J; junction bases unmatched: 6. CDR1 is MGHDK, CDR2 SYGVNS, per germline. This CDR3 is 16 amino acids long. The CDR3 DNA sequence: TGTGCCAGCAGTGAAGTAGGCGGGGGGTCCACCGGGGAGCTGTTTTTT. Translating it yields CASSEVGGGSTGELFF.

The rearrangement uses TRBV4-1 and TRBJ2-5; no definite D call. Germline values: CDR1 MGHRA, CDR2 YSYEKL. The V gene lost 1 base and the J gene lost 5 bases, with 8 bases spanning the gap. This CDR3 spans 13 amino acids. The CDR3 protein is CASSQGIKETQYF. The CDR3 DNA sequence: TGCGCCAGCAGCCAAGGGATTAAGGAGACCCAGTACTTC.

The rearrangement links TRBV27 to TRBJ2-2; no clear D gene. This CDR3 comprises 14 residues. The germline V gene encodes CDR1 MNHEY and CDR2 SMNVEV (reference sequence). The V and J ends lost 3 bases and 3 bases respectively, with 8 bases between them. The CDR3 sequence: CASSFGWDTGELFF. Here the CDR3 DNA reads TGTGCCAGCAGTTTCGGATGGGACACCGGGGAGCTGTTTTTT.

The CDR3 bases are TGCAGTGCTAGTCAGGGTAGCAATCAGCCCCAGCATTTT. This sequence encodes CSASQGSNQPQHF. This sequence joins TRBV20-1 and TRBJ1-5; tentative D call: TRBD1 (5 bases). Germline-derived CDR1 and CDR2 are DFQATT and SNEGSKA (reference sequence). The CDR3 consists of 13 residues. Deletions cut 3 bases from V and 0 bases from J, with 6 bases between.

This chain uses TRBV7-3 with TRBJ2-7, with D perhaps matching TRBD1 (5 bases). This CDR3 has 13 amino acids. V dropped 4 bases and J dropped 6 bases, with 13 bases sitting between them. Germline-derived CDR1 and CDR2 are SGHTA and FQGTGA. The CDR3 coding sequence is TGTGCCAGCAGCTCCGCCAGGGCCGGCGAGCAGTACTTC. It is translated as CASSSARAGEQYF. Full variable domain (remainder filled in from reference TRBV7-3 and TRBJ2-7): GAGVSQTPSNKVTEKGKYVELRCDPISGHTALYWYRQSLGQGPEFLIYFQGTGAADDSGLPNDRFFAVRPEGSVSTLKIQRTERGDSAVYLCASSSARAGEQYFGPGTRLTVT.

The chain uses TRBV9 and TRBJ1-1; D ambiguous. CDR1 and CDR2 from the germline V gene are SGDLS and YYNGEE. V was clipped by 3 bases and J by 1 base, with 10 bases between them. This CDR3 region has 14 residues. In nucleotides, the CDR3 is TGTGCCAGCAGCGCCGCTGGGCAGAACACTGAAGCTTTCTTT. Residues: CASSAAGQNTEAFF.

V gene TRBV12-5 combines with J gene TRBJ2-1; 8 nucleotides agree with TRBD1. The germline V gene has CDR1 LGHNT and CDR2 FRNRAP. The J segment lost 6 bases and the V segment lost 6 bases, leaving 7 bases of the junction unmatched. This CDR3 has 14 amino acids. The CDR3 spells CASGPRTGSNEQFF. DNA for the CDR3: TGTGCTAGTGGCCCGAGGACAGGGAGCAATGAGCAGTTCTTC.

V is TRBV27 and J is TRBJ1-2, with no clear D. Germline values: CDR1 MNHEY, CDR2 SMNVEV (reference sequence). CDR3 length: 15 residues. Trimming shortened V by 7 bases and J by 2 bases, and 17 bases separated the two germline ends. CDR3 DNA sequence: TGTGCCAGCAAAGCGGCCCCCCCGAAGAACTATGGCTACACCTTC. As protein: CASKAAPPKNYGYTF.

This chain joins TRBV11-2 and TRBJ2-3; 11 nucleotides align to TRBD2. CDR3 length: 15 amino acids. Germline V gene lookup returns CDR1 SGHAT and CDR2 FQNNGV. V lost 5 bases and J lost 8; bases outside the gene matches: 9. The CDR3 sequence is CASSVSGGERGTQYF. DNA for the CDR3: TGTGCCAGCAGCGTTAGCGGGGGGGAGAGGGGTACGCAGTATTTT. Combining the CDR3 with reference TRBV11-2 and TRBJ2-3 gives the whole variable domain EAGVAQSPRYKIIEKRQSVAFWCNPISGHATLYWYQQILGQGPKLLIQFQNNGVVDDSQLPKDRFSAERLKGVDSTLKIQPAKLEDSAVYLCASSVSGGERGTQYFGPGTRLTVL.

The chain carries TRBV30 and TRBJ1-5, with 7 bases aligning to TRBD1. Germline lookup yields CDR1 GTSNPN and CDR2 SVGIG (reference sequence). The CDR3 extends over 15 amino acids. J gave up 1 base and V 5 bases, and 8 bases lay outside the gene matches. DNA for the CDR3: TGTGCCTGGGGGAGGGGGCGGCTGAGCAATCAGCCCCAGCATTTT. Translation gives CAWGRGRLSNQPQHF. Full variable domain (missing parts from reference TRBV30 and TRBJ1-5): SQTIHQWPATLVQPVGSPLSLECTVEGTSNPNLYWYRQAAGRGLQLLFYSVGIGQISSEVPQNLSASRPQDRQFILSSKKLLLSDSGFYLCAWGRGRLSNQPQHFGDGTRLSIL.

The chain joins TRBV5-8 to TRBJ1-6; tentative D call: TRBD1 (6 bases). Per the germline V gene, CDR1 is SGHTS and CDR2 is YDEGEE. This CDR3 contains 16 residues. Trimming left V 4 bases short and J 8 bases short, with 19 bases between. The CDR3 is CASSPQHREGYSPLHF. The CDR3 bases are TGTGCCAGCAGCCCCCAACACAGGGAGGGGTATTCACCCCTCCACTTT.

This clone was detected many times. The V and J genes are TRBV5-1 and TRBJ1-3, with 8 bases fitting TRBD1. The V gene end was trimmed by 4 bases and the J gene end by 4 bases; junction bases not matched to a gene: 10. The CDR3 contains 16 residues. CDR1 and CDR2 from the germline V gene are SGHRS and YFSETQ. Here the CDR3 DNA reads TGCGCCAGCAGCCAAACGACAGGGGAGGTCGGAAACACCATATATTTT. This encodes CASSQTTGEVGNTIYF.

This clone was observed a few times. V gene TRBV18 combines with J gene TRBJ2-1; a possible D gene is TRBD2 (5 bases). CDR1 is KGHSH and CDR2 is LQKENI in the germline V gene. This CDR3 spans 12 amino acids. Between the trimmed V and J ends, which lost 5 bases and 8 bases, there was a span of 10 bases. DNA for the CDR3: TGTGCCAGCTCATCAGAGGGATATGAGCAGTTCTTC. Amino acids: CASSSEGYEQFF.

The rearrangement links TRBV2 to TRBJ1-6; a possible D gene is TRBD1 (6 bases). Germline V gene lookup returns CDR1 SNHLY and CDR2 FYNNEI. The CDR3 is 18 residues long. Trimming removed 5 bases at V and 10 bases at J, with 27 bases between. CDR3 sequence: CASSRTTKQGKGESPLHF. The CDR3 nucleotides are TGTGCCAGCAGTCGAACTACCAAACAGGGAAAAGGTGAATCACCCCTCCACTTT.

This clone was seen just once. V is TRBV6-6 and J is TRBJ1-6; a possible D gene is TRBD1 (5 bases). Trimming shortened V by 8 bases and J by 11 bases, and 22 bases separated the two germline ends. CDR1 MNHNY and CDR2 SVGAGI come from the germline V gene (reference sequence). The CDR3 is made up of 15 amino acids. CDR3 bases: TGTGCCAGCTCAACCACCGGGACTCAATTGACACCCCTCCACTTT. Residues: CASSTTGTQLTPLHF.

J is TRBJ2-4 and V is TRBV27; no clear D gene. There are 18 residues in the CDR3. V was clipped by 3 bases and J by 2 bases, with 20 bases between them. Germline-derived CDR1 and CDR2 are MNHEY and SMNVEV (reference sequence). The CDR3 spells CASSFPDGRSLTKNIQYF. In DNA, the CDR3 is TGTGCCAGCAGTTTTCCGGACGGCCGATCTTTGACCAAAAACATTCAGTACTTC.